The 29 T cell receptor beta chains presented below share a single source sample, sequenced in a study of human T cells and chemical hapten exposure. TCRdb re-derived calls from the RACE reads in MiXCR, one entry per CDR3 protein. The data hold just over 90,000 distinct CDR3 sequences, with about 10% observed a single time. Time point denoted: healthy volunteer bleed at 2 weeks. Unfractionated whole blood yielded total RNA. The sample taken for sequencing was whole blood. These receptors all come from a female donor in good health. Some clones in this sample may be carry-over from other donors' samples.

This clonotype came up many times. The chain has TRBV29-1 and TRBJ2-7; 10 positions match TRBD2. With V trimmed by 3 bases and J by 2 bases, 4 bases remained unmatched. CDR3 size: 14 residues. Germline V gene lookup returns CDR1 SQVTM and CDR2 ANQGSEA. Here the CDR3 reads CSVEAAGGTYEQYF. The DNA of the CDR3 is TGCAGCGTTGAGGCAGCGGGAGGGACCTACGAGCAGTACTTC.

In this sample, this clonotype turned up many times. V usage is TRBV20-1 and J usage is TRBJ1-2; 7 bases agree with TRBD1. V lost 6 bases, J lost 3 bases, and 7 bases stayed unmatched. This CDR3 contains 13 residues. Germline loops: CDR1 DFQATT, CDR2 SNEGSKA (reference sequence). The CDR3 DNA reads TGCAGTGCGAAGACCGACAGGGACTATGGCTACACCTTC. This encodes CSAKTDRDYGYTF.

The V gene is TRBV15, the J gene TRBJ1-1, with D perhaps matching TRBD1 (5 bases). The germline V and J ends were trimmed by 1 base and 5 bases, with 8 bases remaining between them. This CDR3 is 13 amino acids long. In germline, CDR1 is LNHNV, CDR2 YYDKDF (reference sequence). CDR3 amino acids: CATSRAGRTEAFF. CDR3 nucleotide sequence: TGTGCCACCAGCAGAGCGGGGCGGACTGAAGCTTTCTTT.

This clonotype has just a few counts. The genes are TRBV12-3 or TRBV12-4 and TRBJ1-1, with D perhaps TRBD1 (6 bases). This CDR3 contains 14 residues. V lost 0 bases to trimming and J lost 7 bases, with 12 bases between them. This CDR3 is CASSLAGGGGEAFF. The CDR3 nucleotides read TGTGCCAGCAGTTTAGCCGGGGGCGGTGGTGAAGCTTTCTTT.

The chain has TRBV7-9 and TRBJ1-2; D perhaps matches TRBD1 (5 bases). This CDR3 has 15 amino acids. Between the trimmed V and J ends, which lost 2 bases and 2 bases, there was a span of 12 bases. The germline V gene has CDR1 SEHNR and CDR2 FQNEAQ (reference sequence). In nucleotides, the CDR3 is TGTGCCAGCAGCTTACATGGGGCCAACAACTATGGCTACACCTTC. It codes for CASSLHGANNYGYTF.

The chain joins TRBV6-1 to TRBJ2-4; 8 nucleotides line up with TRBD2. Germline V gene data show CDR1 as MNHNS and CDR2 as SASEGT. This CDR3 region has 19 residues. V lost 8 bases to trimming and J lost 3 bases; unmatched junction nucleotides: 21. CDR3: CASGVTVAGTKADKNIQYF. The CDR3 DNA reads as TGTGCCAGCGGAGTGACGGTAGCGGGAACCAAAGCGGACAAAAACATTCAGTACTTC.

This clonotype was picked up many times. V and J are TRBV3-1 and TRBJ2-1; 8 positions match TRBD2. In germline, CDR1 is LGHDT, CDR2 YNNKEL (reference sequence). The CDR3 spans 16 residues. J gave up 0 bases and V 1 base, and 2 bases lay outside the gene matches. The CDR3 spells CASSQVSGISYNEQFF. The CDR3 coding sequence is TGTGCCAGCAGCCAAGTTAGCGGGATCTCCTACAATGAGCAGTTCTTC.

This clonotype was found many times. The chain carries TRBV4-2 and TRBJ2-7, with 11 bases identical to TRBD2. Losses at the gene ends were 4 bases for V and 2 bases for J; bases not matched to a gene: 7. CDR1 and CDR2 (germline): LGHNA, YNFKEQ. This CDR3 is 16 amino acids long. As DNA, the CDR3 is TGTGCCAGCAGCCCCCGTAGCGGGAGGGCCCCCTACGAGCAGTACTTC. Protein: CASSPRSGRAPYEQYF.

This clonotype was counted ten times or more. CDR3 sequence: CSVEDTGELFF. CDR3 nucleotide sequence: TGCAGCGTTGAGGACACCGGGGAGCTGTTTTTT. The rearrangement links TRBV29-1 to TRBJ2-2; D unresolved. The V end lost 3 bases, the J end lost 3 bases, and 2 bases lay between the germline ends. This CDR3 contains 11 residues. The germline V gene has CDR1 SQVTM and CDR2 ANQGSEA.

V gene TRBV29-1 combines with J gene TRBJ2-5; possibly TRBD2 for D (7 bases). V dropped 6 bases and J dropped 1 base, with 12 bases sitting between them. Germline CDR1 SQVTM, CDR2 ANQGSEA. This CDR3 is built from 13 residues. The CDR3 coding sequence is TGCAGCGTAGAGCGGGACACCCAAGAGACCCAGTACTTC. As protein: CSVERDTQETQYF.

This clonotype was picked up many times. The chain uses TRBV24-1 and TRBJ2-2, with D hard to call. The CDR3 is made up of 14 amino acids. CDR1 and CDR2 (germline): KGHDR, SFDVKD. With 6 bases removed from V and 4 bases from J, the gap between germline ends came to 11 bases. CDR3 DNA: TGTGCCACCAGTACCAGGCAGACCACCGGGGAGCTGTTTTTT. It yields the protein CATSTRQTTGELFF.

The chain joins TRBV7-2 to TRBJ2-1, with 9 bases identical to TRBD2. The CDR3 covers 16 residues. Germline CDR1 is SGHTA and CDR2 is FQGNSA. V gave up 2 bases and J gave up 5 bases; unmatched junction bases: 7. The CDR3 nucleotides read TGTGCCAGCAGCTTATTAGGCGGGAGGGCCAACAATGAGCAGTTCTTC. Protein product: CASSLLGGRANNEQFF.

This clonotype was detected many times. The V call is TRBV25-1, the J call TRBJ2-3; no reliable D call. Germline CDR1 reads MGHDK; CDR2 reads SYGVNS. V shed 2 bases and J shed 0 bases, with 9 bases lying between them. The CDR3 runs to 15 residues. The DNA for the CDR3 is TGTGCCAGCAGTGAAGCCGCAGCTAGCACAGATACGCAGTATTTT. Protein product: CASSEAAASTDTQYF.

The chain combines TRBV29-1 with TRBJ1-2; D unclear. Trimming cost V 3 bases and J 7 bases, with 9 bases left between them. Germline V gene data show CDR1 as SQVTM and CDR2 as ANQGSEA. The CDR3 is 11 amino acids. The chain's CDR3 is CSVEGIRGYTF. The CDR3 nucleotides are TGCAGCGTTGAGGGGATTCGTGGCTACACCTTC.

This clonotype was picked up many times. The rearrangement uses TRBV6-4 and TRBJ2-1; 13 bases map to TRBD2. This CDR3 spans 15 amino acids. The ends lost 4 bases at V and 4 bases at J; junction bases unmatched: 1. Germline V gene sequence: CDR1 MRHNA, CDR2 SNTAGT. CDR3 sequence: CASSVTSGRYNEQFF. CDR3 nucleotides: TGTGCCAGCAGTGTGACTAGCGGGAGGTACAATGAGCAGTTCTTC.

This clonotype was found many times. The chain recombines TRBV4-2 with TRBJ2-1, with a weak D call TRBD2 (6 bases). Germline values: CDR1 LGHNA, CDR2 YNFKEQ. The CDR3 spans 15 residues. Deletions cut 0 bases from V and 3 bases from J, with 9 bases between. The CDR3 spells CASSQEGGNYNEQFF. The CDR3 DNA reads as TGTGCCAGCAGCCAAGAAGGCGGGAACTACAATGAGCAGTTCTTC.

The V and J genes are TRBV6-6 and TRBJ1-1, with no clear D. This CDR3 contains 12 residues. Germline V CDR1 and CDR2: MNHNY, SVGAGI (reference sequence). V was cut by 8 bases and J by 11 bases, with 18 bases left in between. The CDR3 region is CASRFRDYWAFF. For the CDR3, the DNA is TGTGCCAGCCGCTTCCGCGACTATTGGGCTTTCTTT.

There are many counts of this clonotype. This rearrangement joins TRBV3-1 to TRBJ1-1; 9 bases align to TRBD1. Looked up from germline, CDR1 is LGHDT and CDR2 is YNNKEL (reference sequence). CDR3 length equals 16 residues. V shed 4 bases, J shed 0 bases, and the junction held 6 bases outside the gene matches. Here the CDR3 reads CASSPNRGRMNTEAFF. CDR3 nucleotide sequence: TGTGCCAGCAGCCCCAACAGGGGGCGAATGAACACTGAAGCTTTCTTT.

The rearrangement uses TRBV6-5 and TRBJ2-2; 8 positions agree with TRBD2. Per the germline V gene, CDR1 is MNHEY and CDR2 is SVGAGI. The CDR3 covers 19 residues. The trim removed 6 bases at V and 8 bases at J, leaving 23 bases unmatched. The CDR3: CASSPQGWVAGPPGGELFF. CDR3 in DNA: TGTGCCAGCAGCCCACAGGGTTGGGTAGCGGGACCACCGGGGGGGGAGCTGTTTTTT.

Ten or more counts support this clonotype. The V call is TRBV3-1, the J call TRBJ2-7; TRBD2 is a possible D gene (5 bases). Germline values: CDR1 LGHDT, CDR2 YNNKEL (reference sequence). Trimming removed 4 bases at V and 1 base at J, with 17 bases between. This CDR3 is 16 amino acids long. The DNA for the CDR3 is TGTGCCAGCAGCCCGATGGCCTCCGGGATTTCCTACGAGCAGTACTTC. This codes for CASSPMASGISYEQYF.

This clonotype has more than one count but fewer than ten. The chain joins TRBV6-6 to TRBJ2-3, with unresolved D. Between the trimmed V and J ends, which lost 5 bases and 0 bases, there was a span of 9 bases. Germline loops: CDR1 MNHNY, CDR2 SVGAGI (reference sequence). The CDR3 totals 14 residues. The CDR3 DNA is TGTGCCAGCAGTAAACATACTAGCACAGATACGCAGTATTTT. It is translated as CASSKHTSTDTQYF.

V and J are TRBV12-5 and TRBJ2-7; D ambiguous. Germline V gene sequence: CDR1 LGHNT, CDR2 FRNRAP. V lost 0 bases and J lost 3, with 6 bases in between. This CDR3 has 13 amino acids. In DNA, the CDR3 is TGTGCTAGTGGTTTGGTACCCCGCTACGAGCAGTACTTC. It translates to CASGLVPRYEQYF.

This clonotype was observed many times. The V gene is TRBV4-3, the J gene TRBJ2-3; 8 nucleotides match TRBD2. J gave up 10 bases and V 2 bases, and 5 bases lay outside the gene matches. The V gene's germline CDR1 is LGHNA and CDR2 YSLEER. The CDR3 is made up of 13 amino acids. The CDR3 DNA is TGCGCCAGCAGCCAAAATAGCGGGATCGCGCAGTATTTT. This sequence encodes CASSQNSGIAQYF.

This clonotype turned up a few times. The CDR3 DNA reads TGCGCCAGCAGCCCCAGGCCGACAAGACTAGCCAAAAACATTCAGTACTTC. This encodes CASSPRPTRLAKNIQYF. The rearrangement links TRBV4-1 to TRBJ2-4; D is unresolved. Germline assignment: CDR1 MGHRA and CDR2 YSYEKL. CDR3 length equals 17 residues. Trimming removed 4 bases at V and 0 bases at J, with 16 bases between.

This clonotype was counted only a few times. This chain connects TRBV6-5 to TRBJ1-1, with D perhaps TRBD1 (5 bases). V lost 8 bases, J lost 0 bases, and 10 bases lay in between. The CDR3 has 13 residues. Looked up from germline, CDR1 is MNHEY and CDR2 is SVGAGI. The DNA of the CDR3 is TGTGCCAGCCGGGAGGGGCTGAACACTGAAGCTTTCTTT. It yields the protein CASREGLNTEAFF.

This clonotype was picked up a small number of times. V usage is TRBV6-2 or TRBV6-3 and J usage is TRBJ2-3; tentative D call: TRBD1 (7 bases). Per germline, CDR1 MNHEY and CDR2 SVGEGT. This CDR3 has 12 residues. The germline V and J ends were trimmed by 9 bases and 7 bases, with 14 bases remaining between them. For the CDR3, the DNA is TGTGCCAGTTGGCCAGGGGGGTATACGCAGTATTTT. Translating gives CASWPGGYTQYF.

To note about this clonotype: A far larger clone is a single base away, which makes a read error likely. The V call is TRBV5-1, the J call TRBJ2-3; D is undetermined. The CDR3 totals 13 residues. CDR1 and CDR2 (germline): SGHRS, YFSETQ. The CDR3 sequence: CASSLGTTNTQYF. CDR3 nucleotide sequence: TGCGCCAGCAGCTTGGGAACCACAAATACGCAGTATTTT.

This clonotype was counted only a few times. The chain has TRBV7-9 and TRBJ2-7, with unresolved D. Germline V CDR1 and CDR2: SEHNR, FQNEAQ (reference sequence). The CDR3 length is 13 residues. V lost 3 bases, J lost 7 bases, and 13 bases lay in between. This CDR3 reads CASSFRPFEEQYF. In DNA form, the CDR3 reads TGTGCCAGCAGCTTCCGTCCGTTCGAGGAGCAGTACTTC. Together with reference TRBV7-9 and TRBJ2-7, the CDR3 gives the full variable domain: DTGVSQNPRHKITKRGQNVTFRCDPISEHNRLYWYRQTLGQGPEFLTYFQNEAQLEKSRLLSDRFSAERPKGSFSTLEIQRTEQGDSAMYLCASSFRPFEEQYFGPGTRLTVT.

This clonotype appeared many times. The chain carries TRBV7-2 and TRBJ2-3; D gene ambiguous. The CDR3 has 14 amino acids. Trimming shortened V by 0 bases and J by 5 bases, and 9 bases separated the two germline ends. Germline V CDR1 and CDR2: SGHTA, FQGNSA. The CDR3 sequence is CASSLAQAGDTQYF. The CDR3 DNA reads as TGTGCCAGCAGCTTAGCCCAGGCTGGAGATACGCAGTATTTT.